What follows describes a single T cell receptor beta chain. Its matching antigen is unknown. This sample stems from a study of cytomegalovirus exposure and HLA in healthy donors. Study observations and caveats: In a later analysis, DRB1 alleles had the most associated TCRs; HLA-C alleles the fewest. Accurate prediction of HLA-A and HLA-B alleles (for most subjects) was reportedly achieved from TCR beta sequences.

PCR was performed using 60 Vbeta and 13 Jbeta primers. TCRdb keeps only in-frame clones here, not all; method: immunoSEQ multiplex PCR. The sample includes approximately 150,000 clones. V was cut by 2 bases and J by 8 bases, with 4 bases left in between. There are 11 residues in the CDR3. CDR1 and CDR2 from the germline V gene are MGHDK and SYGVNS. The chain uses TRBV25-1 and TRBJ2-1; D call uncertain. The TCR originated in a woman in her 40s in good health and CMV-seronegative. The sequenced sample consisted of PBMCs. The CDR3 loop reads CASSEQYEQFF. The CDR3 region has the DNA TGTGCCAGCAGTGAACAGTATGAGCAGTTCTTC. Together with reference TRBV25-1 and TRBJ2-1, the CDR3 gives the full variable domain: EADIYQTPRYLVIGTGKKITLECSQTMGHDKMYWYQQDPGMELHLIHYSYGVNSTEKGDLSSESTVSRIRTEHFPLTLESARPSHTSQYLCASSEQYEQFFGPGTRLTVL.